Below are 24 T cell receptor beta chains sequenced from a single sample in a study of T cell responses to AZD1222 COVID-19 vaccine. Profiled with immunoSEQ multiplex PCR; TCRdb holds only in-frame clones, not every one. Altogether some 96,000 clones are present, 80% to 95% being singletons, with the ten largest covering under 2%. Material: peripheral blood, obtained on day 0 of AZD1222 vaccination. These receptors all come from an adult in good health.

The chain joins TRBV6-5 to TRBJ1-2; D remains unclear. The CDR3 covers 15 residues. Trimming cost V 0 bases and J 4 bases, with 12 bases left between them. Germline CDR1 reads MNHEY; CDR2 reads SVGAGI. The CDR3, as DNA: TGTGCCAGCAGTTACTCGAGTTCGGGCGCCTATGGCTACACCTTC. This sequence encodes CASSYSSSGAYGYTF.

V and J are TRBV28 and TRBJ2-1; maybe TRBD2 (5 bases). The CDR3 consists of 14 residues. CDR1 is MDHEN, CDR2 SYDVKM, per germline. Trimming removed 6 bases at V and 7 bases at J, with 16 bases between. Here the CDR3 DNA reads TGTGCCAGCAGGACTATCATGAGGTCGAATGAGCAGTTCTTC. Its protein product is CASRTIMRSNEQFF.

The CDR3 DNA sequence: TGTGCCAGCAGCTTAGGCAGGGGGGACTATGGCTACACCTTC. Its protein product is CASSLGRGDYGYTF. The rearrangement joins TRBV7-2 to TRBJ1-2; 7 nucleotides agree with TRBD1. Germline V lookup: CDR1 SGHTA, CDR2 FQGNSA. V lost 1 base to trimming and J lost 3 bases; unmatched junction nucleotides: 2. This CDR3 spans 14 amino acids.

The rearrangement links TRBV9 to TRBJ2-1; 8 nucleotides align to TRBD1. With 2 bases clipped from V and 4 bases from J, the junction kept 8 bases outside the gene matches. The CDR3 contains 16 residues. Germline loops: CDR1 SGDLS, CDR2 YYNGEE. The CDR3 coding sequence is TGTGCCAGCAGCGTGCGGACAGGGAAACCTTACAATGAGCAGTTCTTC. It translates to CASSVRTGKPYNEQFF. The full variable domain, with the rest looked up from reference TRBV9 and TRBJ2-1, is DSGVTQTPKHLITATGQRVTLRCSPRSGDLSVYWYQQSLDQGLQFLIQYYNGEERAKGNILERFSAQQFPDLHSELNLSSLELGDSALYFCASSVRTGKPYNEQFFGPGTRLTVL.

The chain links TRBV28 to TRBJ2-6; D is uncertain. This CDR3 region has 12 residues. V was shortened by 5 bases and J by 4 bases, with 3 bases between the two germline ends. Germline V lookup: CDR1 MDHEN, CDR2 SYDVKM. The chain's CDR3 is CASSRGANVLTF. Here the CDR3 DNA reads TGTGCCAGCAGTCGAGGGGCCAACGTCCTGACTTTC. Filled out from reference TRBV28 and TRBJ2-6, the complete variable domain reads DVKVTQSSRYLVKRTGEKVFLECVQDMDHENMFWYRQDPGLGLRLIYFSYDVKMKEKGDIPEGYSVSREKKERFSLILESASTNQTSMYLCASSRGANVLTFGAGSRLTVL.

V is TRBV30 and J is TRBJ2-7; TRBD2 might be the D (5 bases). Germline values: CDR1 GTSNPN, CDR2 SVGIG (reference sequence). CDR3 size: 12 residues. The CDR3 bases are TGTGCGGCGGAGGAAACAGACTACGAGCAGTACTTC. Translating it yields CAAEETDYEQYF.

The rearrangement joins TRBV7-9 to TRBJ1-1; D is perhaps TRBD1 (5 bases). This CDR3 region has 13 residues. The germline V and J ends were trimmed by 5 bases and 7 bases, with 14 bases remaining between them. Germline CDR1 and CDR2: SEHNR and FQNEAQ (reference sequence). The CDR3 here is CASSRFGAIEAFF. The CDR3 nucleotides read TGTGCCAGCAGCCGATTTGGGGCCATTGAAGCTTTCTTT. The whole variable domain, filled in from reference TRBV7-9 and TRBJ1-1, reads DTGVSQNPRHKITKRGQNVTFRCDPISEHNRLYWYRQTLGQGPEFLTYFQNEAQLEKSRLLSDRFSAERPKGSFSTLEIQRTEQGDSAMYLCASSRFGAIEAFFGQGTRLTVV.

The chain carries TRBV6-5 and TRBJ2-1; a possible D gene is TRBD2 (5 bases). V was shortened by 8 bases and J by 9 bases, with 11 bases between the two germline ends. The CDR3 consists of 11 residues. The V gene's germline CDR1 is MNHEY and CDR2 SVGAGI. The CDR3 DNA follows: TGTGCCAGCTTAGTTCGGGGTGAGCAGTTCTTC. It encodes CASLVRGEQFF.

The V and J genes are TRBV2 and TRBJ1-2; D is unresolved. This CDR3 region has 14 residues. Germline CDR1 SNHLY, CDR2 FYNNEI. Trimming pared 6 bases from V and 2 bases from J, leaving 13 bases between. The CDR3 DNA follows: TGTGCCAGCAGGGCTATCACCGACAACTATGGCTACACCTTC. Protein: CASRAITDNYGYTF.

The chain employs TRBV19 and TRBJ1-1, with 10 bases matching TRBD1. This CDR3 is 15 amino acids long. V trimming: 1 base; J trimming: 5 bases; junction bases outside the gene matches: 4. Per the germline V gene, CDR1 is LNHDA and CDR2 is SQIVND (reference sequence). The DNA of the CDR3 is TGTGCCAGTAGTATAGGGACAGGGGGTTGGACTGAAGCTTTCTTT. Translation: CASSIGTGGWTEAFF.

A remark on this clone: The junction differs from germline at one of its ends, possibly a read error. The J gene is TRBJ1-2, the V gene TRBV2, with TRBD1 identical over 8 bases. The germline CDR1 and CDR2 sequences are SNHLY and FYNNEI. The CDR3 covers 10 residues. As DNA, the CDR3 is TGTGCCGGCAGGGGGCGGGGCTACACCTTC. As protein: CAGRGRGYTF. Together with reference TRBV2 and TRBJ1-2, the CDR3 gives the full variable domain: EPEVTQTPSHQVTQMGQEVILRCVPISNHLYFYWYRQILGQKVEFLVSFYNNEISEKSEIFDDQFSVERPDGSNFTLKIRSTKLEDSAMYFCAGRGRGYTFGSGTRLTVV.

The V gene is TRBV4-1, the J gene TRBJ2-5, with D perhaps given as TRBD1 or TRBD2 (5 bases each). The CDR3 covers 15 residues. Germline V lookup: CDR1 MGHRA, CDR2 YSYEKL. V gave up 0 bases and J gave up 4 bases, with 12 bases separating them. The CDR3 bases are TGCGCCAGCAGCCAAGATCCGGGACCAGGAGAGACCCAGTACTTC. Its translation is CASSQDPGPGETQYF.

The rearrangement uses TRBV5-1 and TRBJ2-5; TRBD1 matches at 11 bases. The V gene's germline CDR1 is SGHRS and CDR2 YFSETQ. Germline trimming cut 0 bases from V and 3 bases from J; bases unmatched to any gene: 4. This CDR3 has 16 amino acids. The CDR3 nucleotides read TGCGCCAGCAGCTTGGTAGGACAGGGGGCCGAAGAGACCCAGTACTTC. This sequence encodes CASSLVGQGAEETQYF.

The CDR3 here is CASRVREGDGYTF. DNA for the CDR3: TGTGCCAGCAGAGTCAGGGAGGGCGACGGCTACACCTTC. J is TRBJ1-2 and V is TRBV25-1; perhaps TRBD1 as D (5 bases). The V and J ends lost 6 bases and 8 bases respectively, with 16 bases between them. In germline, CDR1 is MGHDK, CDR2 SYGVNS. The CDR3 extends over 13 amino acids.

The chain has TRBV9 and TRBJ1-4; no firm D call. Trimming removed 7 bases at V and 5 bases at J, with 15 bases between. Germline CDR1 reads SGDLS; CDR2 reads YYNGEE. The CDR3 is 14 residues long. CDR3 in amino acids: CASATFKENEKLFF. As DNA, the CDR3 is TGTGCCAGCGCTACTTTTAAAGAAAATGAAAAACTGTTTTTT.

V is TRBV7-7 and J is TRBJ2-5; 11 bases align to TRBD1. Looked up from germline, CDR1 is SSHAT and CDR2 is FNYEAQ (reference sequence). With 1 base clipped from V and 5 bases from J, the junction kept 3 bases outside the gene matches. The CDR3 totals 15 residues. CDR3 sequence (DNA): TGTGCCAGCAGCTTAGGGACAGGGGGCGTGGAGACCCAGTACTTC. This translates into CASSLGTGGVETQYF.

This clone was recorded once. The J gene is TRBJ2-7, the V gene TRBV7-2, with 9 bases that match TRBD2. The CDR3 contains 17 residues. Unmatched junction bases numbered 8, after V lost 2 bases and J lost 0 bases. Germline V gene lookup returns CDR1 SGHTA and CDR2 FQGNSA. The CDR3 DNA is TGTGCCAGCAGCTTATTCAGGACTAGCGCCTACTCCTACGAGCAGTACTTC. It encodes CASSLFRTSAYSYEQYF. Supplemented by reference TRBV7-2 and TRBJ2-7, the full variable domain reads GAGVSQSPSNKVTEKGKDVELRCDPISGHTALYWYRQSLGQGLEFLIYFQGNSAPDKSGLPSDRFSAERTGGSVSTLTIQRTQQEDSAVYLCASSLFRTSAYSYEQYFGPGTRLTVT.

The chain combines TRBV3-1 (or the pseudogene TRBV3-2) with TRBJ2-4, with a possible D match to TRBD2 (5 bases). V gave up 0 bases and J gave up 0 bases, with 9 bases separating them. Germline V CDR1 and CDR2: LGHDT, YNNKEL (reference sequence). The CDR3 totals 16 residues. The CDR3 nucleotides read TGTGCCAGCAGCCAAGAAGGACTGCTAGCCAAAAACATTCAGTACTTC. Translation: CASSQEGLLAKNIQYF.

This sequence joins TRBV20-1 and TRBJ2-3; TRBD2 might be the D (5 bases). The V and J ends lost 6 bases and 10 bases respectively, with 14 bases between them. CDR3 length: 11 residues. Looked up from germline, CDR1 is DFQATT and CDR2 is SNEGSKA (reference sequence). CDR3 bases: TGCAGTGCCCTGATGGACGGGGCGCAGTATTTT. Its translation is CSALMDGAQYF.

The rearrangement uses TRBV29-1 and TRBJ1-6; no reliable D call. The CDR3 totals 12 residues. In germline, CDR1 is SQVTM, CDR2 ANQGSEA. V dropped 4 bases and J dropped 9 bases, with 10 bases sitting between them. CDR3 in DNA: TGCAGCGTTGGAGATGGGGTTTCACCCCTCCACTTT. This translates into CSVGDGVSPLHF.

The rearrangement joins TRBV13 to TRBJ2-3; 12 bases map to TRBD1. The germline CDR1 and CDR2 sequences are PRHDT and FYEKMQ (reference sequence). After removal of 5 bases from V and 10 bases from J, the junction contained 16 bases not matched to a gene. The CDR3 has 17 residues. The CDR3 reads CASSPRGGTGGSDAQYF. The CDR3 DNA sequence: TGTGCCAGCAGCCCCCGTGGAGGGACAGGGGGCTCGGATGCGCAGTATTTT.

The chain joins TRBV28 to TRBJ1-1; D gene unclear. Trimming left V 6 bases short and J 4 bases short, with 12 bases between. This CDR3 has 13 residues. The germline V gene has CDR1 MDHEN and CDR2 SYDVKM. CDR3 nucleotide sequence: TGTGCCAGCAGGGTAGGGTGGGCCACTGAAGCTTTCTTT. It translates to CASRVGWATEAFF.

The chain couples TRBV7-9 to TRBJ1-2; 9 nucleotides agree with TRBD1. Germline V gene lookup returns CDR1 SEHNR and CDR2 FQNEAQ (reference sequence). V gave up 5 bases and J gave up 6 bases; unmatched junction bases: 1. The CDR3 is made up of 12 amino acids. The CDR3 DNA follows: TGTGCCAGCAGCCGACAGGGGGATGGCTACACCTTC. Translated: CASSRQGDGYTF. The entire variable domain, with the rest obtained from reference TRBV7-9 and TRBJ1-2, is as follows: DTGVSQNPRHKITKRGQNVTFRCDPISEHNRLYWYRQTLGQGPEFLTYFQNEAQLEKSRLLSDRFSAERPKGSFSTLEIQRTEQGDSAMYLCASSRQGDGYTFGSGTRLTVV.

This chain uses TRBV10-3 with TRBJ1-2; no firm D call. The CDR3 runs to 14 residues. The V end was cut by 0 bases, the J end by 1 base, with 6 bases between. Germline V CDR1 and CDR2: ENHRY, SYGVKD. CDR3 amino acids: CAISESGSNYGYTF. CDR3 DNA: TGTGCCATCAGTGAGTCGGGCAGTAACTATGGCTACACCTTC.